These T cell receptor beta chains were read from a single sample in a study of CD8+ T cells in alopecia areata. Clones were read by immunoSEQ multiplex PCR, and TCRdb kept only the in-frame ones, dropping some. There are just under 65,000 clones in the sample; roughly 46% occur only once, and roughly 22% lies in the top ten. The sample here was CD8+ T cells sorted from blood, taken at approximately week 36, from a patient treated with tofacitinib. The source of these receptors is a human donor with alopecia areata. CDR3s include the opening cysteine and the closing phenylalanine or tryptophan. A D gene is named only where the DNA matches it firmly. Rows may omit the clone size; those that give it use once, few, many or a size class.

d_call	v_call	clone_size	j_call	cdr3_aa	cdr3_nt
TRBD1	TRBV28	once	TRBJ2-4	CASSLSDRGGYIQYF	TGTGCCAGCAGTCTCTCGGACAGGGGCGGATACATTCAGTACTTC
TRBD2	TRBV28	.	TRBJ2-3	CASSGTGGLSTDTQYF	TGTGCCAGCAGCGGAACGGGAGGGTTGAGCACAGATACGCAGTATTTT
.	TRBV27	few	TRBJ1-1	CASSLSQTGTEAFF	TGTGCCAGCAGTTTATCGCAGACAGGCACTGAAGCTTTCTTT
TRBD1	TRBV27	.	TRBJ2-7	CASSLIGQGSREQYF	TGTGCCAGCAGTTTGATAGGACAGGGCTCCCGCGAGCAGTACTTC
TRBD1	TRBV29-1	.	TRBJ1-2	CSVLQGGGYTF	TGCAGCGTCCTACAGGGGGGTGGCTACACCTTC
.	TRBV7-3	few	TRBJ2-2	CASSLTYTGELFF	TGTGCCAGCAGCTTAACGTATACCGGGGAGCTGTTTTTT
TRBD1	TRBV30	few	TRBJ1-2	CAWRAGQGNGYTF	TGTGCCTGGAGAGCGGGACAGGGAAATGGCTACACCTTC
.	TRBV27	medium-sized	TRBJ2-1	CASGNNEQFF	TGTGCCAGCGGCAACAATGAGCAGTTCTTC
TRBD2	TRBV4-1	.	TRBJ2-7	CASSQKRLADTPVGGYEQYF	TGCGCCAGCAGCCAAAAACGACTAGCGGACACCCCGGTCGGAGGGTACGAGCAGTACTTC
TRBD1	TRBV6-1	few	TRBJ1-5	CATHGTGNSQPQHF	TGTGCCACCCACGGGACAGGGAACAGTCAGCCCCAGCATTTT
TRBD2	TRBV19	.	TRBJ2-1	CASSAPLAGGMVQFF	TGTGCCAGTAGTGCCCCGCTAGCGGGAGGGATGGTGCAGTTCTTC
.	TRBV30	.	TRBJ2-5	CAWSVLSRPPQETQYF	TGTGCCTGGAGTGTACTGAGCCGACCCCCCCAAGAGACCCAGTACTTC
TRBD2	TRBV6-5	.	TRBJ2-7	CATWGGSHEQYF	TGTGCCACCTGGGGGGGGTCCCACGAGCAGTACTTC
.	TRBV29-1	few	TRBJ2-7	CSVEDRYEQYF	TGCAGCGTTGAAGATAGGTACGAGCAGTACTTC
TRBD1	TRBV4-3	.	TRBJ2-7	CASSLGQGAYEQYF	TGCGCCAGCAGCCTCGGACAGGGAGCCTACGAGCAGTACTTC
TRBD2	TRBV2	.	TRBJ2-1	CASSLAGVSNEQFF	TGTGCCAGTAGTTTAGCGGGAGTTTCGAATGAGCAGTTCTTC
.	TRBV4-1	.	TRBJ2-1	CASSPGLGEQFF	TGCGCCAGCAGCCCAGGACTTGGTGAGCAGTTCTTC
TRBD1	TRBV2	.	TRBJ2-3	CASRDRGSTDTQYF	TGTGCCAGCAGGGACAGGGGCAGCACAGATACGCAGTATTTT
.	TRBV10-3	few	TRBJ2-7	CASSEWEVPYEQYF	TGTGCCAGCAGTGAATGGGAAGTTCCCTACGAGCAGTACTTC
.	TRBV2	few	TRBJ2-7	CASSEAAGSLDNEQYF	TGTGCCAGCAGTGAAGCGGCGGGTTCCTTGGACAACGAGCAGTACTTC
.	TRBV9	.	TRBJ1-2	CASSTGGSGYTF	TGTGCCAGCAGTACGGGGGGCAGTGGCTACACCTTC
.	TRBV5-1	.	TRBJ2-7	CASSLGDGSFYEQYF	TGCGCCAGCTCCCTCGGAGACGGGAGTTTCTACGAGCAGTACTTC
TRBD2	TRBV29-1	few	TRBJ2-2	CSVRAGGTTGELFF	TGCAGCGTTCGGGCCGGGGGGACCACCGGGGAGCTGTTTTTT
TRBD1	TRBV28	medium-sized	TRBJ1-5	CASSLMGTAESAQHF	TGTGCCAGCAGTCTCATGGGGACAGCTGAATCGGCCCAGCATTTT
.	TRBV7-9	.	TRBJ2-7	CASRLGGSYEQYF	TGTGCCAGCAGATTGGGGGGCTCCTACGAGCAGTACTTC
.	TRBV2	few	TRBJ1-2	CASGDEGLPHYGYTF	TGTGCCAGCGGGGATGAGGGACTCCCGCACTATGGCTACACCTTC
.	TRBV27	.	TRBJ2-7	CASSFAGSSYEQYF	TGTGCCAGCAGTTTCGCAGGGAGCTCCTACGAGCAGTACTTC
.	TRBV6-5	.	TRBJ2-7	CASSLAGPSSYEQYF	TGTGCCAGCAGTCTCGCGGGGCCAAGCTCCTACGAGCAGTACTTC
TRBD1	TRBV15	few	TRBJ2-3	CATRGQGATDTQYF	TGTGCCACCAGAGGACAGGGGGCCACAGATACGCAGTATTTT
TRBD2	TRBV9	.	TRBJ2-3	CASSVARAGTSTDTQYF	TGTGCCAGCAGCGTAGCCCGAGCGGGAACTAGCACAGATACGCAGTATTTT
.	TRBV9	.	TRBJ1-1	CASSAGTNVGTEAFF	TGTGCCAGCAGCGCCGGGACAAATGTTGGAACTGAAGCTTTCTTT
TRBD1	TRBV19	.	TRBJ1-1	CASWQGGAFF	TGTGCCAGTTGGCAGGGGGGAGCTTTCTTT
.	TRBV30	.	TRBJ1-3	CAWRWVTNLGQGGNTIYF	TGTGCCTGGAGGTGGGTGACTAATCTTGGCCAGGGCGGAAACACCATATATTTT
.	TRBV9	.	TRBJ2-3	CASSDGTPRTDTQYF	TGTGCCAGCAGCGACGGGACGCCTCGCACAGATACGCAGTATTTT
.	TRBV9	.	TRBJ1-2	CASRRTTVPFDYTF	TGTGCCAGCAGACGAACTACGGTCCCCTTTGACTACACCTTC